The source of this T cell receptor beta chain is a study of cytomegalovirus exposure and HLA in healthy donors. Study information: Tens of millions of unique TCRs from HLA-typed donors were held in an early release of data. Among 350 to 500 genotyped donors, around 80% fell in the Caucasian-associated ancestry cluster.

General study findings and limits: Sequences of the TCR beta chain were said to predict the HLA-A and HLA-B alleles of most subjects accurately. Earlier results showed most TCR beta V segments being productive about 90% or about 30% of the time.

The PCR made use of 60 Vbeta and 13 Jbeta primers. TCRdb keeps only in-frame clones here, not all; method: immunoSEQ multiplex PCR. The sample yields about 120,000 clones, of which the top ten take up approximately 3.7%. As for this clone: Its target is not known.

The CDR3 is made up of 14 amino acids. The V and J ends lost 5 bases and 6 bases, in that order; junction bases with no gene match: 4. CDR1 and CDR2 (germline): SNHLY, FYNNEI. The sequenced material came from PBMCs. The J gene is TRBJ2-3, the V gene TRBV2; TRBD2 matches 11 bases. The TCR comes from a young man in good health and CMV-seronegative. The CDR3, as DNA: TGTGCCAGCAGTCCGACTAGCGGGATGGATACGCAGTATTTT. Protein sequence: CASSPTSGMDTQYF.